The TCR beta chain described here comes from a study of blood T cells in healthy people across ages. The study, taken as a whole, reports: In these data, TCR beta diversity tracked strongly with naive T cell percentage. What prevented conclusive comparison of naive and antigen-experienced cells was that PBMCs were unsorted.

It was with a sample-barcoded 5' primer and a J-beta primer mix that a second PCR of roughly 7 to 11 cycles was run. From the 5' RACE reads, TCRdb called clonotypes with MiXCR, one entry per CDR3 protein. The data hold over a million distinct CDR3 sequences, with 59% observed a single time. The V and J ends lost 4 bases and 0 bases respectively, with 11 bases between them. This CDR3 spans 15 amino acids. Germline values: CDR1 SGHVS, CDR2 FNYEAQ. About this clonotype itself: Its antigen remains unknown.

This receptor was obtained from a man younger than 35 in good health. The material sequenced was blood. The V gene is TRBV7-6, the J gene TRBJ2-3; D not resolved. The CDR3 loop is CASSSQPQSTDTQYF. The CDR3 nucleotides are TGTGCCAGCAGCTCGCAGCCCCAGAGCACAGATACGCAGTATTTT.